The clone carrying this TCR beta chain came up a few times. Its cognate antigen is unknown. TCRdb called the 5' RACE reads again in MiXCR, with one record for every CDR3 protein. Seen here are some 340,000 distinct CDR3 sequences, about 10% observed once, and the top ten hold less than 3.5%. This specimen comes from a study of T cells after yellow fever vaccination. Study information: SMART-Seq v4 Ultra Low Input handled preparation of low-cell-number fractions. Notes on the study in general: Most clones from primary vaccination resurfaced after the booster (about 95% CD4, 70% to 90% CD8). Peaking faster, on day 5 versus 15, the secondary response was nonetheless weaker. Abundant clonotypes from the bulk population could get into FACS-sorted repertoires as contaminants.

Germline lookup yields CDR1 WNHNN and CDR2 SYGVQD (reference sequence). V lost 3 bases and J 2 bases, leaving 13 bases between the germline ends. There are 15 residues in the CDR3. The material sequenced was CD4+ T cells sorted from PBMCs, taken 45 days after the yellow fever booster vaccination. The TCR was taken from a man younger than 35 who received the YFV17D yellow fever vaccine. The chain recombines TRBV10-1 with TRBJ2-5; D call uncertain. CDR3 sequence (DNA): TGCGCCAGCAGTGAATTCACGAGAACTCAAGAGACCCAGTACTTC. Its translation is CASSEFTRTQETQYF.